This entry lists 14 T cell receptor beta chains sequenced from one sample in a study of cytomegalovirus exposure and HLA in healthy donors. PCR employed 60 Vbeta and 13 Jbeta primers. Profiling relied on immunoSEQ multiplex PCR, and the TCRdb table lists in-frame clones only, not all of them. The sample has some 190,000 clones, around four fifths seen once. Sequenced input: PBMCs. The receptors were sampled from a woman in her 40s in good health and CMV-seronegative.

This chain uses TRBV7-2 with TRBJ1-3; no firm D call. Germline V gene lookup returns CDR1 SGHTA and CDR2 FQGNSA. Trimming stripped 6 bases from V and 0 bases from J, with 12 bases between. This CDR3 is built from 15 residues. The CDR3 DNA sequence: TGTGCCAGCAGACCACAGTTCTACTCTGGAAACACCATATATTTT. It codes for CASRPQFYSGNTIYF.

The V gene is TRBV6-5, the J gene TRBJ2-7; D gene unclear. Per the germline V gene, CDR1 is MNHEY and CDR2 is SVGAGI. The CDR3 loop spans 14 amino acids. V was pared by 5 bases and J by 4 bases, with 15 bases between. The CDR3 spells CASSRQQPGYEQYF. The CDR3 DNA reads as TGTGCCAGCAGTCGCCAACAGCCCGGATACGAGCAGTACTTC.

The chain couples TRBV6-5 to TRBJ2-3, with TRBD1 as a possible D gene (5 bases). In germline, CDR1 is MNHEY, CDR2 SVGAGI. V was shortened by 4 bases and J by 0 bases, with 8 bases between the two germline ends. The CDR3 covers 14 residues. The CDR3 region is CASSSQGSTDTQYF. CDR3 coding DNA: TGTGCCAGCAGTTCGCAGGGCAGCACAGATACGCAGTATTTT.

The chain couples TRBV6-1 to TRBJ2-7, with a tentative D call TRBD1 (6 bases). Germline loops: CDR1 MNHNS, CDR2 SASEGT. This CDR3 contains 14 residues. V lost 7 bases and J lost 0, with 13 bases in between. CDR3 coding DNA: TGTGCCAGCAAAAGGCAGGGGAGCTCCTACGAGCAGTACGTC. Protein sequence: CASKRQGSSYEQYV.

To note about this clone: This sample also contains other DNA sequences that code for the same CDR3. J is TRBJ2-7 and V is TRBV30; possibly TRBD1 for D (5 bases). The V gene's germline CDR1 is GTSNPN and CDR2 SVGIG (reference sequence). This CDR3 has 12 residues. Trimming removed 3 bases at V and 4 bases at J, with 10 bases between. The CDR3 protein is CAWSIQGYEQYF. CDR3 in DNA: TGTGCCTGGAGCATCCAGGGATACGAGCAGTACTTC.

The chain carries TRBV6-5 and TRBJ1-1; D call uncertain. CDR3 length equals 15 residues. CDR1 is MNHEY and CDR2 is SVGAGI in the germline V gene. V was shortened by 5 bases and J by 0 bases, with 13 bases between the two germline ends. This CDR3 is CASSADGAVNTEAFF. The CDR3 DNA reads TGTGCCAGCAGTGCCGACGGAGCAGTGAACACTGAAGCTTTCTTT.

This clone was found a few times. The genes are TRBV6-5 and TRBJ1-1; D unclear. The CDR3 sequence is 11 residues long. Between the trimmed V and J ends, which lost 8 bases and 1 base, there was a span of 5 bases. Germline assignment: CDR1 MNHEY and CDR2 SVGAGI. CDR3: CASRRNTEAFF. In nucleotides, the CDR3 is TGTGCCAGCCGCAGGAACACTGAAGCTTTCTTT.

This chain connects TRBV2 to TRBJ2-5, with 8 bases fitting TRBD2. Germline values: CDR1 SNHLY, CDR2 FYNNEI. The CDR3 is 19 residues long. Trimming removed 2 bases from V and 2 bases from J; junction bases left unmatched: 16. The CDR3 coding sequence is TGTGCCAGCAGTGAACCCCCTCGCGGGGGGATTTCTTTTCAAGAGACCCAGTACTTC. Its translation is CASSEPPRGGISFQETQYF.

CDR3 nucleotide sequence: TGTGCCAGCAGTAGGACAGCGAACACCGGGGAGCTGTTTTTT. Residues: CASSRTANTGELFF. The chain carries TRBV2 and TRBJ2-2, with D maybe TRBD1 (6 bases). This CDR3 is 14 amino acids long. V shed 5 bases and J shed 0 bases, with 7 bases lying between them. Germline lookup yields CDR1 SNHLY and CDR2 FYNNEI.

Written as DNA, the CDR3 is TGTGCCAGCAGCCCCCCCGGTTTGGACACTGAAGCTTTCTTT. Protein product: CASSPPGLDTEAFF. The chain employs TRBV7-3 and TRBJ1-1; D is unresolved. The CDR3 runs to 14 residues. Trimming cost V 5 bases and J 3 bases, with 13 bases left between them. CDR1 and CDR2 (germline): SGHTA, FQGTGA.

This clone was observed once. V gene TRBV4-3 combines with J gene TRBJ2-1, with TRBD2 matching 11 bases. Germline V gene lookup returns CDR1 LGHNA and CDR2 YSLEER. The CDR3 has 15 amino acids. J gave up 6 bases and V 2 bases, and 3 bases lay outside the gene matches. CDR3 sequence: CASSQQLAGANEQFF. The CDR3 DNA reads as TGCGCCAGCAGCCAACAACTAGCGGGAGCCAATGAGCAGTTCTTC.

V usage is TRBV4-3 and J usage is TRBJ2-3; 7 bases are shared with TRBD1. This CDR3 has 17 residues. CDR1 and CDR2 (germline): LGHNA, YSLEER. The V segment lost 4 bases and the J segment 3 bases; nucleotides outside the gene matches: 13. CDR3 bases: TGCGCCAGCAGCCTTGAAGGGGGCGGGTCAAGAACAGATACGCAGTATTTT. Its translation: CASSLEGGGSRTDTQYF.

The chain employs TRBV15 and TRBJ1-2; D is uncertain. Germline CDR1 and CDR2: LNHNV and YYDKDF (reference sequence). With 1 base removed from V and 4 bases from J, the gap between germline ends came to 16 bases. The CDR3 covers 16 residues. CDR3 sequence (DNA): TGTGCCACCAGCAGAGTGGGAGTGGGCGGAAGCTATGGCTACACCTTC. Protein sequence: CATSRVGVGGSYGYTF.

The V call is TRBV19, the J call TRBJ2-1; 8 positions match TRBD1. Germline assignment: CDR1 LNHDA and CDR2 SQIVND (reference sequence). V lost 3 bases to trimming and J lost 4 bases; unmatched junction nucleotides: 5. CDR3 size: 15 residues. In DNA, the CDR3 is TGTGCCAGTAGTATGGGGACAGGCGTATACAATGAGCAGTTCTTC. As protein: CASSMGTGVYNEQFF.